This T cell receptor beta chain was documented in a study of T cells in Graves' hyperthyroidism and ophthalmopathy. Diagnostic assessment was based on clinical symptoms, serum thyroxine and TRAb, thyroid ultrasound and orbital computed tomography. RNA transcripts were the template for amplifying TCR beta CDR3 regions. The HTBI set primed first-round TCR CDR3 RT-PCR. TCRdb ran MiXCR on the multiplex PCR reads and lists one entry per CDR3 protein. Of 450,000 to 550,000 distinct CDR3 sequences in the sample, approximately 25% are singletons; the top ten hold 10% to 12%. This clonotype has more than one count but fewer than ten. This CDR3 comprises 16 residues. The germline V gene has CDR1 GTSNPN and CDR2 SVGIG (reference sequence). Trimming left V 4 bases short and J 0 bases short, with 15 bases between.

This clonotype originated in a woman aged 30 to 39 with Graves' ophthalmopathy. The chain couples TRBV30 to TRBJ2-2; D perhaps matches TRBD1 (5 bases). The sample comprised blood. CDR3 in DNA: TGTGCCTGGACGGATGGGGCAGCTGCGAACACCGGGGAGCTGTTTTTT. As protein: CAWTDGAAANTGELFF.